The sequence of this T cell receptor beta chain was determined in a study of T cells in localized non-small cell lung cancer. Study-wide findings and caveats: Owing to sequencing of a solitary tumor region, heterogeneity cannot be discounted. Uninvolved nearby lung showed the greatest T cell clonality, exceeding that found in tumor. Increased T cell density in blood showed an association with longer overall survival. Appearances in adjacent lung were noted for a median 57 of the top 100 tumor clones.

Profiled with immunoSEQ multiplex PCR; TCRdb holds only in-frame clones, not every one. Here the sample spans 45,000 or so clones, 91% being singletons. A note on this clone: Its antigen is currently unknown.

The sequence derives from a woman aged 35 to 70 with stage II lung adenocarcinoma. The source material was PBMCs, sampled before any cancer treatment.

The DNA for the CDR3 is TGTGCCAGCAAGGACAGGGGTCTCAATGAGCAGTTCTTC. As protein: CASKDRGLNEQFF. The chain links TRBV2 to TRBJ2-1, with 9 bases fitting TRBD1. The V segment lost 7 bases and the J segment 6 bases; nucleotides outside the gene matches: 4. The CDR3 loop spans 13 amino acids. Germline assignment: CDR1 SNHLY and CDR2 FYNNEI.